This TCR beta chain was sequenced during a study of blood T cell repertoires in COVID-19. The CDR3 spans 15 residues. Germline CDR1 and CDR2: SEHNR and FQNEAQ (reference sequence). Trimming shortened V by 8 bases and J by 0 bases, and 13 bases separated the two germline ends. TCRdb's copy holds only in-frame clones and misses some; the assay was immunoSEQ multiplex PCR. The data contain roughly 200,000 clones, approximately 80% of them seen just once; the ten biggest clones take up over 10%. By share of the sample, this clone is large. The clonotype was recovered from a human donor in a cohort sampled during active COVID-19. The sequenced sample was peripheral blood. The V call is TRBV7-9, the J call TRBJ1-4; D gene ambiguous. CDR3 bases: TGTGCCAGCGTCTGGGAGCGCGCAACTAATGAAAAACTGTTTTTT. It translates to CASVWERATNEKLFF.